This record covers a single TCR beta chain. What it binds is unknown. The CDR3 spans 14 residues. Germline CDR1 is KGHSH and CDR2 is LQKENI. These data come from a study of monozygotic twins with inflammatory bowel disease. Study results and caveats: The co-twins with IBD showed lower TCRbeta diversity (inverse Simpson) than their healthy siblings. Differing immunosuppressive treatments may have added variability to patient repertoires. Healthy twins showed more clonotype sharing with others than IBD patients, especially patients with disease activity.

TCRdb reprocessed the 5' RACE reads and keeps a single row for each CDR3 protein, giving no DNA. The sample data list about 300,000 distinct CDR3 sequences. The sequence derives from a human donor with ulcerative colitis or Crohn's disease, or a healthy co-twin of an affected twin (not recorded which). Sequenced input: blood. The chain employs TRBV18 and TRBJ1-2; checking the TCRdb D call of TRBD1 is not possible without DNA. The CDR3 is CASSPDRAVSGYTF. The whole variable domain, remainder taken from reference TRBV18 and TRBJ1-2, is NAGVMQNPRHLVRRRGQEARLRCSPMKGHSHVYWYRQLPEEGLKFMVYLQKENIIDESGMPKERFSAEFPKEGPSILRIQQVVRGDSAAYFCASSPDRAVSGYTFGSGTRLTVV.